Following are 8 T cell receptor beta chains from one sample sequenced in a study of OX40 agonist ivuxolimab in advanced cancers. TCRdb keeps only in-frame clones here, not all; method: immunoSEQ multiplex PCR. Counted here are 65,000 to 85,000 clones, 90% to 95% occurring once; the ten biggest clones make up 6% to 8%. The input for sequencing was CD4+ or CD8+ T cells sorted from blood, taken in a trial of the OX40 agonist ivuxolimab. The source of these receptors is an adult with an advanced solid tumor such as melanoma, head and neck, liver or kidney cancer.

This rearrangement joins TRBV9 to TRBJ2-3; D is undetermined. The ends were cut back, 3 bases at V and 5 bases at J, with 7 bases in the middle. Per germline, CDR1 SGDLS and CDR2 YYNGEE. The length of the CDR3 is 12 residues. CDR3 nucleotide sequence: TGTGCCAGCAGCGCGGATGAAGATACGCAGTATTTT. This gives the protein CASSADEDTQYF.

The genes are TRBV5-1 and TRBJ2-7; D could derive from TRBD1 or TRBD2 (6 bases each). V was clipped by 0 bases and J by 5 bases, with 15 bases between them. The V gene's germline CDR1 is SGHRS and CDR2 YFSETQ. The CDR3 is made up of 15 amino acids. The CDR3 reads CASSLVPGGEDEQYF. Here the CDR3 DNA reads TGCGCCAGCAGCTTGGTTCCCGGGGGCGAGGACGAGCAGTACTTC. Full variable domain (missing parts from reference TRBV5-1 and TRBJ2-7): KAGVTQTPRYLIKTRGQQVTLSCSPISGHRSVSWYQQTPGQGLQFLFEYFSETQRNKGNFPGRFSGRQFSNSRSEMNVSTLELGDSALYLCASSLVPGGEDEQYFGPGTRLTVT.

This rearrangement joins TRBV7-9 to TRBJ1-4, with unresolved D. Trimming left V 5 bases short and J 4 bases short, with 17 bases between. The CDR3 is made up of 16 amino acids. Germline V lookup: CDR1 SEHNR, CDR2 FQNEAQ (reference sequence). CDR3 region: CASSDVSWTLNEKLFF. The DNA for the CDR3 is TGTGCCAGCAGCGACGTATCATGGACCCTTAATGAAAAACTGTTTTTT.

The chain recombines TRBV5-1 with TRBJ2-7; no reliable D call. In germline, CDR1 is SGHRS, CDR2 YFSETQ. This CDR3 comprises 15 residues. The germline V and J ends were trimmed by 0 bases and 0 bases, with 10 bases remaining between them. CDR3 bases: TGCGCCAGCAGCTTGGTGGAAAACTTCTCCTACGAGCAGTACTTC. Its translation is CASSLVENFSYEQYF.

This sequence joins TRBV27 and TRBJ1-4; D gene ambiguous. The germline V and J ends were trimmed by 10 bases and 10 bases, with 16 bases remaining between them. The CDR3 covers 12 residues. The germline gives CDR1 MNHEY, CDR2 SMNVEV (reference sequence). Here the CDR3 DNA reads TGTGCCACCAGGTCTAATGAGGGAAAACTGTTTTTT. Residues: CATRSNEGKLFF.

This chain uses TRBV27 with TRBJ2-1; 12 bases are shared with TRBD2. CDR3 length equals 19 residues. CDR1 and CDR2 from the germline V gene are MNHEY and SMNVEV (reference sequence). The V and J ends lost 2 bases and 3 bases, in that order; junction bases with no gene match: 11. Here the CDR3 reads CASSLIPQMTSGGYNEQFF. CDR3 bases: TGTGCCAGCAGTTTAATCCCCCAAATGACTAGCGGGGGCTACAATGAGCAGTTCTTC.

V usage is TRBV2 and J usage is TRBJ1-2; 8 nucleotides align to TRBD1. CDR3 length: 13 amino acids. The germline V gene encodes CDR1 SNHLY and CDR2 FYNNEI. Trimming removed 10 bases from V and 5 bases from J; junction bases left unmatched: 9. CDR3: CATGTGEWYGYTF. The CDR3 region has the DNA TGTGCCACAGGGACAGGCGAGTGGTATGGCTACACCTTC.

The chain joins TRBV11-2 to TRBJ2-2, with TRBD1 identical over 10 bases. CDR1 is SGHAT and CDR2 is FQNNGV in the germline V gene. The CDR3 sequence is 17 residues long. V was clipped by 5 bases and J by 7 bases; unmatched bases: 13. The CDR3 nucleotides are TGTGCCAGCAGCCCGCCCCTCGACAGGGGGCCGAGCGGGGAGCTGTTTTTT. Encoded protein: CASSPPLDRGPSGELFF.